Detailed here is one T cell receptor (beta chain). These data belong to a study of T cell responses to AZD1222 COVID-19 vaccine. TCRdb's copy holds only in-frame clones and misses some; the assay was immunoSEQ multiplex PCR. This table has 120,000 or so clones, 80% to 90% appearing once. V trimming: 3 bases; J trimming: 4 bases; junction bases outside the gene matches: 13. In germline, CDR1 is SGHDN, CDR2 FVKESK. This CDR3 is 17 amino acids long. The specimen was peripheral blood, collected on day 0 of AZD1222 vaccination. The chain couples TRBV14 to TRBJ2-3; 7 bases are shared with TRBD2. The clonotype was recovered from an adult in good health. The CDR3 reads CASSQGWARGVADTQYF. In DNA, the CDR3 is TGTGCCAGCAGCCAGGGATGGGCCCGGGGGGTCGCAGATACGCAGTATTTT.